These 21 T cell receptor beta chains came from one sample sequenced in a study of Ad26.COV2.S vaccination and SARS-CoV-2 variants. Sequencing used immunoSEQ multiplex PCR; TCRdb keeps in-frame clones, though not all of them. The data contain 300,000 to 350,000 clones, 90% of them singletons. Described treatment: around 19 received Ad26.COV2.S at low or high dose, single or two shots; roughly 5 received placebo; per-sample allocation not given. The samples were gathered on day 63 after the first injection of vaccine or placebo. The sample was peripheral blood, taken in a trial of Ad26.COV2.S vaccine versus placebo. These receptors were collected from a person between 18 and 59 years old who received the Ad26.COV2.S COVID-19 vaccine or a placebo.

The genes are TRBV5-1 and TRBJ2-7; possible D gene TRBD1, 6 bases. Trimming removed 0 bases from V and 5 bases from J, with 15 bases in between. Germline assignment: CDR1 SGHRS and CDR2 YFSETQ. The length of the CDR3 is 15 residues. The chain's CDR3 is CASSLDGGGGNEQYF. The CDR3 nucleotides read TGCGCCAGCAGCTTGGATGGTGGGGGCGGAAACGAGCAGTACTTC.

The rearrangement links TRBV4-3 to TRBJ1-3; D possibly corresponds to TRBD1 (5 bases). The CDR3 is 13 residues long. The germline V gene has CDR1 LGHNA and CDR2 YSLEER. The V and J ends lost 3 bases and 4 bases respectively, with 7 bases between them. The CDR3 loop is CASSHGGGNTIYF. In DNA form, the CDR3 reads TGCGCCAGCAGCCACGGGGGGGGAAACACCATATATTTT.

As regards this clone: In the same sample, other DNA sequences code for this CDR3. The J gene is TRBJ1-1, the V gene TRBV18, with a possible D match to TRBD1 (6 bases). Trimming stripped 1 base from V and 1 base from J, with 7 bases between. Per the germline V gene, CDR1 is KGHSH and CDR2 is LQKENI. The CDR3 loop spans 14 amino acids. The CDR3 coding sequence is TGTGCCAGCTCACCACAAGGGGGGAACACTGAAGCTTTCTTT. Amino acids: CASSPQGGNTEAFF.

V is TRBV24-1 and J is TRBJ2-1; 12 nucleotides align to TRBD2. The V gene's germline CDR1 is KGHDR and CDR2 SFDVKD. The CDR3 loop spans 16 amino acids. Germline trimming cut 4 bases from V and 8 bases from J; bases unmatched to any gene: 8. CDR3 residues: CATSDSTSGSIDEQFF. The CDR3 DNA reads TGTGCCACCAGTGACTCGACTAGCGGGAGTATCGATGAGCAGTTCTTC.

V and J are TRBV29-1 and TRBJ2-5, with D possibly being TRBD1 (6 bases). The CDR3 consists of 12 residues. The germline CDR1 and CDR2 sequences are SQVTM and ANQGSEA. Trimming removed 6 bases from V and 9 bases from J, with 17 bases in between. The CDR3 region has the DNA TGCAGCGTCGATGCCGGGCCAGGGGCCCAGTACTTC. Its protein product is CSVDAGPGAQYF.

In nucleotides, the CDR3 is TGTGCCAGCAGTGTGGGGACCTCGAATCAGCCCCAGCATTTT. This codes for CASSVGTSNQPQHF. This rearrangement joins TRBV2 to TRBJ1-5; D is possibly TRBD1 (5 bases). V shed 4 bases and J shed 4 bases, with 11 bases lying between them. CDR3 size: 14 residues. Germline V gene lookup returns CDR1 SNHLY and CDR2 FYNNEI.

The chain joins TRBV7-2 to TRBJ2-7; D is possibly TRBD1 (5 bases). Germline V gives CDR1 SGHTA, CDR2 FQGNSA. The CDR3 is 13 amino acids. V was pared by 3 bases and J by 2 bases, with 8 bases between. Here the CDR3 DNA reads TGTGCCAGCAGCTTTGACAGAACCTACGAGCAGTACGTC. As protein: CASSFDRTYEQYV.

V gene TRBV29-1 combines with J gene TRBJ1-1; tentatively, D is TRBD1 (5 bases). There are 10 residues in the CDR3. Germline V gene data show CDR1 as SQVTM and CDR2 as ANQGSEA. V was pared by 6 bases and J by 10 bases, with 12 bases between. Here the CDR3 reads CSVGGATAFF. The CDR3 nucleotides read TGCAGCGTCGGGGGTGCGACAGCTTTCTTT.

This clone was counted at least ten times. The gene calls are TRBV5-1 and TRBJ1-1; the D is unclear. V dropped 2 bases and J dropped 0 bases, with 23 bases sitting between them. This CDR3 has 19 amino acids. CDR1 is SGHRS and CDR2 is YFSETQ in the germline V gene. The CDR3 DNA is TGCGCCAGCAGCTTCCCGGGCGGGGAGGGTAGAGGGATGAACACTGAAGCTTTCTTT. Protein product: CASSFPGGEGRGMNTEAFF. Looking up the rest from reference TRBV5-1 and TRBJ1-1 gives the full variable domain: KAGVTQTPRYLIKTRGQQVTLSCSPISGHRSVSWYQQTPGQGLQFLFEYFSETQRNKGNFPGRFSGRQFSNSRSEMNVSTLELGDSALYLCASSFPGGEGRGMNTEAFFGQGTRLTVV.

The gene calls are TRBV5-1 and TRBJ2-7; D unresolved. V lost 4 bases to trimming and J lost 1 base, with 9 bases between them. This CDR3 region has 13 residues. Per the germline V gene, CDR1 is SGHRS and CDR2 is YFSETQ. CDR3 protein: CASSLDGSYEQYF. The CDR3 nucleotides read TGCGCCAGCAGCCTGGACGGATCCTACGAGCAGTACTTC.

This chain joins TRBV19 and TRBJ1-5; the D gene is possibly TRBD1 (5 bases). The CDR3 has 16 residues. V lost 7 bases and J 2 bases, leaving 18 bases between the germline ends. Germline V lookup: CDR1 LNHDA, CDR2 SQIVND (reference sequence). The CDR3 sequence: CASMRDWGQGNQPQHF. DNA for the CDR3: TGTGCCAGTATGAGAGATTGGGGCCAGGGCAATCAGCCCCAGCATTTT.

The chain employs TRBV19 and TRBJ2-7, with D possibly TRBD2 on 5 matching bases. Germline loops: CDR1 LNHDA, CDR2 SQIVND (reference sequence). The ends were cut back, 3 bases at V and 5 bases at J, with 11 bases in the middle. The CDR3 is 13 residues long. Written as DNA, the CDR3 is TGTGCCAGTAGTATTACCCCGGGGAACGAGCAGTACTTC. As protein: CASSITPGNEQYF. The full variable domain, with the rest looked up from reference TRBV19 and TRBJ2-7, is DGGITQSPKYLFRKEGQNVTLSCEQNLNHDAMYWYRQDPGQGLRLIYYSQIVNDFQKGDIAEGYSVSREKKESFPLTVTSAQKNPTAFYLCASSITPGNEQYFGPGTRLTVT.

The V and J genes are TRBV19 and TRBJ1-5; D call uncertain. Germline V CDR1 and CDR2: LNHDA, SQIVND (reference sequence). The length of the CDR3 is 13 residues. Trimming took 7 bases from V and 7 from J, leaving 14 bases between them. The CDR3 loop reads CASISGKGQPQHF. CDR3 DNA: TGTGCCAGTATCTCGGGGAAAGGACAGCCCCAGCATTTT.

The chain links TRBV14 to TRBJ1-2; TRBD1 is a possible D gene (5 bases). This CDR3 is built from 14 residues. Per germline, CDR1 SGHDN and CDR2 FVKESK. Trimming pared 4 bases from V and 5 bases from J, leaving 14 bases between. In DNA, the CDR3 is TGTGCCAGCAGCCCTGGACGGGGCTATTATGGCTACACCTTC. The encoded protein is CASSPGRGYYGYTF.

The chain combines TRBV14 with TRBJ1-1; 8 bases align to TRBD1. Germline-derived CDR1 and CDR2 are SGHDN and FVKESK. Trimming removed 6 bases from V and 8 bases from J; junction bases left unmatched: 14. The CDR3 totals 15 residues. CDR3 nucleotide sequence: TGTGCCAGCAGTAAACCGGACAGGGTTGATAAGGAAGCTTTCTTT. Its translation is CASSKPDRVDKEAFF.

The J gene is TRBJ2-6, the V gene TRBV24-1; D is unclear. Trimming took 2 bases from V and 0 from J, leaving 4 bases between them. The length of the CDR3 is 15 residues. Germline V gene sequence: CDR1 KGHDR, CDR2 SFDVKD. Here the CDR3 DNA reads TGTGCCACCAGTGATTCAGGCTCTGGGGCCAACGTCCTGACTTTC. Its translation is CATSDSGSGANVLTF.

The chain is built from TRBV6-1 and TRBJ1-2; 8 bases fit TRBD1. The CDR3 has 15 amino acids. The J segment lost 4 bases and the V segment lost 3 bases, leaving 7 bases of the junction unmatched. Looked up from germline, CDR1 is MNHNS and CDR2 is SASEGT. The CDR3 loop is CASSDPRGLGYGYTF. CDR3 in DNA: TGTGCCAGCAGTGACCCCAGGGGGCTGGGCTATGGCTACACCTTC.

The V gene is TRBV6-5, the J gene TRBJ1-1; D may be TRBD1 (6 bases). Per the germline V gene, CDR1 is MNHEY and CDR2 is SVGAGI. This CDR3 has 13 amino acids. Trimming left V 7 bases short and J 4 bases short, with 13 bases between. CDR3 sequence (DNA): TGTGCCAGCAAACCACAGGGTCCCACTGAAGCTTTCTTT. Its protein product is CASKPQGPTEAFF.

This chain uses TRBV18 with TRBJ1-5; D might be TRBD1 (5 bases). V was pared by 3 bases and J by 1 base, with 13 bases between. The CDR3 sequence is 16 residues long. CDR1 and CDR2 (germline): KGHSH, LQKENI. CDR3 residues: CASSPPGTRSNQPQHF. CDR3 sequence (DNA): TGTGCCAGCTCACCTCCCGGGACCCGGAGCAATCAGCCCCAGCATTTT.

This chain links TRBV7-9 with TRBJ1-2; perhaps TRBD1 as D (5 bases). The CDR3 spans 13 residues. V lost 1 base and J lost 7, with 10 bases in between. Germline CDR1 reads SEHNR; CDR2 reads FQNEAQ (reference sequence). CDR3 sequence (DNA): TGTGCCAGCAGCTTAGTTGGGGGAGGTGGCTACACCTTC. Protein sequence: CASSLVGGGGYTF.

This clone was recorded only once. The V call is TRBV5-5, the J call TRBJ1-1; possible D gene TRBD1, 5 bases. This CDR3 has 14 amino acids. From germline, CDR1 is SGHKS and CDR2 YYEKEE (reference sequence). Trimming cost V 1 base and J 4 bases, with 11 bases left between them. The CDR3 spells CASSLSGRGTEAFF. CDR3 nucleotide sequence: TGTGCCAGCAGCTTGTCAGGTAGGGGCACTGAAGCTTTCTTT.